This T cell receptor (beta chain) emerged from a study of Ad26.COV2.S vaccination and SARS-CoV-2 variants. Method: immunoSEQ multiplex PCR; TCRdb's copy keeps in-frame clones and lacks some. The sample carries about 39,000 clones, 83% recorded once. CDR1 and CDR2 from the germline V gene are LNHDA and SQIVND (reference sequence). There are 16 residues in the CDR3. Germline trimming cut 0 bases from V and 6 bases from J; bases unmatched to any gene: 6. The genes are TRBV19 and TRBJ1-2, with 11 bases matching TRBD1. This TCR was sampled from a human donor who had recovered from COVID-19. The material was peripheral blood, obtained after recovery from COVID-19. CDR3: CASSIDPRTGGDGYTF. In DNA, the CDR3 is TGTGCCAGTAGTATAGACCCCAGGACAGGGGGCGATGGCTACACCTTC.